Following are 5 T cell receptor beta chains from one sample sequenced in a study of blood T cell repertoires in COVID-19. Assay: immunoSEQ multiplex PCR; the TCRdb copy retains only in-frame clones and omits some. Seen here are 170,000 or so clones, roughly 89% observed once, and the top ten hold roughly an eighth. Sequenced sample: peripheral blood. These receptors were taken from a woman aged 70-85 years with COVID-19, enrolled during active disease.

This CDR3 is CASSSPGQGNSPLHF. The DNA of the CDR3 is TGTGCCAGCAGTTCGCCGGGACAGGGTAATTCACCCCTCCACTTT. This rearrangement joins TRBV27 to TRBJ1-6; 9 nucleotides align to TRBD1. The CDR3 totals 15 residues. J lost 6 bases, V lost 4 bases, and 4 bases had no gene match. Per the germline V gene, CDR1 is MNHEY and CDR2 is SMNVEV (reference sequence).

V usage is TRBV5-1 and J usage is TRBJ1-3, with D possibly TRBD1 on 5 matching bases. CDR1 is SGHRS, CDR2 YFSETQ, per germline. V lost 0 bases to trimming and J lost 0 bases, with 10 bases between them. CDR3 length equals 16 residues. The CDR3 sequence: CASSLAGVSSGNTIYF. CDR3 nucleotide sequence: TGCGCCAGCAGCTTGGCGGGGGTCTCCTCTGGAAACACCATATATTTT. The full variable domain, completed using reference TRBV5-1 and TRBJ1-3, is KAGVTQTPRYLIKTRGQQVTLSCSPISGHRSVSWYQQTPGQGLQFLFEYFSETQRNKGNFPGRFSGRQFSNSRSEMNVSTLELGDSALYLCASSLAGVSSGNTIYFGEGSWLTVV.

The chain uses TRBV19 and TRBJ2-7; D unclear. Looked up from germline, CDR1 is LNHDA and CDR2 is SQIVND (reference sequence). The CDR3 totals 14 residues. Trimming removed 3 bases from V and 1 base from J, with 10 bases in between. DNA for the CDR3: TGTGCCAGTAGTATTCGGAGACCGTCCTACGAGCAGTACTTC. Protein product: CASSIRRPSYEQYF.

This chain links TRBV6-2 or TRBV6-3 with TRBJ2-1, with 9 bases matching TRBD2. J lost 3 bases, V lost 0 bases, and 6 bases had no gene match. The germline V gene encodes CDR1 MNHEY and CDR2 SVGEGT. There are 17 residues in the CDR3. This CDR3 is CASSYSPSSGVYNEQFF. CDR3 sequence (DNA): TGTGCCAGCAGTTACTCGCCCTCTAGCGGGGTCTACAATGAGCAGTTCTTC.

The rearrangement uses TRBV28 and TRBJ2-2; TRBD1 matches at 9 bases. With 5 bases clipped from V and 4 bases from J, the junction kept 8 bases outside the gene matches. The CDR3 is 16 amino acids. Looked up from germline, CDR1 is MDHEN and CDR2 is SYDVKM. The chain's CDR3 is CASSKIRDRATGELFF. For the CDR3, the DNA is TGTGCCAGCAGTAAAATCCGGGACAGGGCCACCGGGGAGCTGTTTTTT. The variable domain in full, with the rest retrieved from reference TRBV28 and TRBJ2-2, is DVKVTQSSRYLVKRTGEKVFLECVQDMDHENMFWYRQDPGLGLRLIYFSYDVKMKEKGDIPEGYSVSREKKERFSLILESASTNQTSMYLCASSKIRDRATGELFFGEGSRLTVL.